Below, 15 T cell receptor beta chains from the same sample are listed, as sequenced in a study of blood T cell repertoires in COVID-19. TCRdb keeps only in-frame clones here, not all; method: immunoSEQ multiplex PCR. Here the sample spans roughly 62,000 clones, around 81% being singletons. What was sequenced was peripheral blood. The receptor set was obtained from an older man with COVID-19, enrolled during active disease.

This clone was seen just once. The chain carries TRBV5-6 and TRBJ2-4; 9 nucleotides agree with TRBD2. Germline V gene data show CDR1 as SGHDT and CDR2 as YYEEEE. V was clipped by 2 bases and J by 5 bases; unmatched bases: 2. The CDR3 covers 14 residues. The CDR3, as DNA: TGTGCCAGCAGCTTCATAGCGGGAGAAAACATTCAGTACTTC. Protein product: CASSFIAGENIQYF.

The chain employs TRBV19 and TRBJ2-6, with TRBD1 identical over 10 bases. Trimming removed 4 bases from V and 1 base from J; junction bases left unmatched: 7. Germline CDR1 reads LNHDA; CDR2 reads SQIVND (reference sequence). The CDR3 runs to 18 residues. Here the CDR3 DNA reads TGTGCCAGTAGTACCCTGACAGGGGGCGCTTCTGGGGCCAACGTCCTGACTTTC. This sequence encodes CASSTLTGGASGANVLTF.

The chain joins TRBV11-1 to TRBJ1-3; no definite D call. The length of the CDR3 is 13 residues. CDR1 is SGHAT and CDR2 is FQDESV in the germline V gene (reference sequence). V lost 4 bases and J lost 1, with 5 bases in between. This chain's CDR3 is CASSSQSGNTIYF. In DNA form, the CDR3 reads TGTGCCAGCAGCTCCCAATCTGGAAACACCATATATTTT. The full variable domain, its missing parts supplied by reference TRBV11-1 and TRBJ1-3, is EAEVAQSPRYKITEKSQAVAFWCDPISGHATLYWYRQILGQGPELLVQFQDESVVDDSQLPKDRFSAERLKGVDSTLKIQPAELGDSAMYLCASSSQSGNTIYFGEGSWLTVV.

The V gene is TRBV5-4, the J gene TRBJ1-1, with TRBD1 matching over 8 bases. The germline V gene has CDR1 SGHNT and CDR2 YYREEE (reference sequence). Unmatched junction bases numbered 6, after V lost 0 bases and J lost 5 bases. The CDR3 loop spans 15 amino acids. DNA for the CDR3: TGTGCCAGCAGCTTGGCGAGAACAGGGGGGACTGAAGCTTTCTTT. Translating it yields CASSLARTGGTEAFF.

The rearrangement links TRBV6-5 to TRBJ2-7; tentative D call: TRBD2 (5 bases). This CDR3 region has 15 residues. Germline V gene lookup returns CDR1 MNHEY and CDR2 SVGAGI. V lost 5 bases to trimming and J lost 3 bases, with 17 bases between them. The CDR3 region has the DNA TGTGCCAGCAGTCGAGGAGGAGAAAAGGGCTACGAGCAGTACTTC. It yields the protein CASSRGGEKGYEQYF.

A few counts support this clone. The chain combines TRBV11-2 with TRBJ1-1; possibly TRBD1 for D (5 bases). The CDR3 has 13 amino acids. Per germline, CDR1 SGHAT and CDR2 FQNNGV. With 5 bases removed from V and 2 bases from J, the gap between germline ends came to 9 bases. This CDR3 reads CASSQDRNTEAFF. CDR3 sequence (DNA): TGTGCCAGCAGCCAAGACAGAAACACTGAAGCTTTCTTT.

The chain employs TRBV19 and TRBJ1-5; the match to TRBD1 covers 11 bases. V was pared by 3 bases and J by 7 bases, with 11 bases of the junction left unmatched. This CDR3 comprises 17 residues. CDR1 and CDR2 from the germline V gene are LNHDA and SQIVND (reference sequence). The CDR3 nucleotides read TGTGCCAGTAGTATTCGGACAGGGGGCCTGAGGGGACAGCCCCAGCATTTT. This codes for CASSIRTGGLRGQPQHF.

This chain joins TRBV5-6 and TRBJ1-2, with no clear D. CDR3 length equals 15 residues. V lost 4 bases to trimming and J lost 4 bases, with 17 bases between them. The germline CDR1 and CDR2 sequences are SGHDT and YYEEEE. For the CDR3, the DNA is TGTGCCAGCAGCACGGGTCCCCCGCCCGCCTATGGCTACACCTTC. This gives the protein CASSTGPPPAYGYTF.

The chain employs TRBV2 and TRBJ1-1; 7 bases align to TRBD1. This CDR3 region has 12 residues. Trimming at V came to 5 bases and at J to 5 bases, leaving 2 bases not matched to a gene. Germline CDR1 and CDR2: SNHLY and FYNNEI. The CDR3 DNA is TGTGCCAGCAGTCTACAGGGGACTGAAGCTTTCTTT. Translating it yields CASSLQGTEAFF.

The genes are TRBV5-6 and TRBJ1-1; 8 nucleotides line up with TRBD1. CDR1 SGHDT and CDR2 YYEEEE come from the germline V gene. The ends lost 4 bases at V and 3 bases at J; junction bases unmatched: 11. The CDR3 spans 16 residues. The CDR3 nucleotides are TGTGCCAGCAGCCGCATCCAAACAGGGGGGGACACTGAAGCTTTCTTT. Its protein product is CASSRIQTGGDTEAFF. The full variable domain, its missing parts supplied by reference TRBV5-6 and TRBJ1-1, is DAGVTQSPTHLIKTRGQQVTLRCSPKSGHDTVSWYQQALGQGPQFIFQYYEEEERQRGNFPDRFSGHQFPNYSSELNVNALLLGDSALYLCASSRIQTGGDTEAFFGQGTRLTVV.

This chain connects TRBV15 to TRBJ1-1, with a tentative D call TRBD1 (5 bases). The CDR3 is made up of 14 amino acids. Per germline, CDR1 LNHNV and CDR2 YYDKDF (reference sequence). Between the trimmed V and J ends, which lost 5 bases and 4 bases, there was a span of 14 bases. This CDR3 reads CATSRDRDSTEAFF. The CDR3 coding sequence is TGTGCCACCAGCCGCGACCGGGACTCCACTGAAGCTTTCTTT.

The genes are TRBV2 and TRBJ2-3; 10 bases align to TRBD1. The length of the CDR3 is 16 residues. J lost 1 base, V lost 3 bases, and 4 bases had no gene match. Germline V gene sequence: CDR1 SNHLY, CDR2 FYNNEI. The CDR3 bases are TGTGCCAGCAGTGATACCGGGACAGGGGGCACAGATACGCAGTATTTT. This codes for CASSDTGTGGTDTQYF.

This clone was seen a single time. This chain uses TRBV9 with TRBJ1-6, with D possibly matching TRBD1 (6 bases). Germline V gene sequence: CDR1 SGDLS, CDR2 YYNGEE. The CDR3 sequence is 15 residues long. Trimming pared 0 bases from V and 6 bases from J, leaving 10 bases between. CDR3 loop: CASSVGTGPNSPLHF. The CDR3 DNA sequence: TGTGCCAGCAGCGTAGGAACAGGGCCTAATTCACCCCTCCACTTT.

Only one count was recorded for this clone. V is TRBV7-9 and J is TRBJ1-1, with unresolved D. CDR1 is SEHNR, CDR2 FQNEAQ, per germline (reference sequence). With 0 bases removed from V and 6 bases from J, the gap between germline ends came to 5 bases. The CDR3 has 12 amino acids. The CDR3 spells CASSLAFSEAFF. The DNA for the CDR3 is TGTGCCAGCAGCTTAGCGTTCTCTGAAGCTTTCTTT. Filled out from reference TRBV7-9 and TRBJ1-1, the complete variable domain reads DTGVSQNPRHKITKRGQNVTFRCDPISEHNRLYWYRQTLGQGPEFLTYFQNEAQLEKSRLLSDRFSAERPKGSFSTLEIQRTEQGDSAMYLCASSLAFSEAFFGQGTRLTVV.

The chain joins TRBV7-9 to TRBJ1-2, with 7 bases identical to TRBD1. Germline trimming cut 2 bases from V and 2 bases from J; bases unmatched to any gene: 5. This CDR3 contains 15 residues. The germline V gene encodes CDR1 SEHNR and CDR2 FQNEAQ (reference sequence). The CDR3 region is CASSLTQGQNYGYTF. The CDR3 DNA follows: TGTGCCAGCAGCTTAACCCAGGGACAGAACTATGGCTACACCTTC.